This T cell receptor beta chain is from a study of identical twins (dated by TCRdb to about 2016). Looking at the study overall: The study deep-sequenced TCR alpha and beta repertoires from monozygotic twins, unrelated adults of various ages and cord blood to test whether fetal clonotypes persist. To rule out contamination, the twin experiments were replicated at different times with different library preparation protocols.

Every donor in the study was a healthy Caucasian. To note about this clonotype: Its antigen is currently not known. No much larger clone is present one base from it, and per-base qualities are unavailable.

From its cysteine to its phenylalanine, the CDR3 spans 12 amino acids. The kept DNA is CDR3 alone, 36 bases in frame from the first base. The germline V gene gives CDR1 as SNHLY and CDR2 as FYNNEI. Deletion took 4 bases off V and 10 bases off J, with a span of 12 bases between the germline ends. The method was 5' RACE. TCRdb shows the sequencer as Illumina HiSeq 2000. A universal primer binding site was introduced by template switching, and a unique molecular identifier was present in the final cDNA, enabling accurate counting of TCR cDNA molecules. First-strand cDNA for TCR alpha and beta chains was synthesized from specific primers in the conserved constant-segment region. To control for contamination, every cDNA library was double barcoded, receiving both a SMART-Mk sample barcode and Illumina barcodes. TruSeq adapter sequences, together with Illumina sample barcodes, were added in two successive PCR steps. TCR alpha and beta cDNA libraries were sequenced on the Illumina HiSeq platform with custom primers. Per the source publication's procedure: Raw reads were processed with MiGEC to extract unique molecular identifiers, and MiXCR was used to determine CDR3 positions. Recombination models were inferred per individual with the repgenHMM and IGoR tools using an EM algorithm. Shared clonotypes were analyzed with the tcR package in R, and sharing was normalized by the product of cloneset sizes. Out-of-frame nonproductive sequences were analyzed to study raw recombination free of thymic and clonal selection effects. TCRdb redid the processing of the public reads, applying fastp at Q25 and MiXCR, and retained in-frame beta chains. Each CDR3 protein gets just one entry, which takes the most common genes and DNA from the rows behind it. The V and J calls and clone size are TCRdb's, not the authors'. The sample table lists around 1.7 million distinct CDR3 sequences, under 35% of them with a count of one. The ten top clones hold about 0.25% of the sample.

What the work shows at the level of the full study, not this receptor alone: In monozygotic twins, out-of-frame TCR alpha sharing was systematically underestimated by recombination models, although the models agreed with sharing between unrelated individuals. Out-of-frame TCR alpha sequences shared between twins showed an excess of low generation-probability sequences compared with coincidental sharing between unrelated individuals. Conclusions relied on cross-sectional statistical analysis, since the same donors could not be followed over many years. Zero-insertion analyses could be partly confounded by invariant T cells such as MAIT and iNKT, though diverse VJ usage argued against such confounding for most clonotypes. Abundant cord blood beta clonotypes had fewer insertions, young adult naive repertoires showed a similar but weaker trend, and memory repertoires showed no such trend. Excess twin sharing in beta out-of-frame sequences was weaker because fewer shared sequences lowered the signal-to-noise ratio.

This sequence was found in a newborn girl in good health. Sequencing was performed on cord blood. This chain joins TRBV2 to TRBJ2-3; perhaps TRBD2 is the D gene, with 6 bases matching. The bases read TGTGCCAGCAGTGGGGACTTGGCTTCGCAGTATTTT. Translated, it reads CASSGDLASQYF.